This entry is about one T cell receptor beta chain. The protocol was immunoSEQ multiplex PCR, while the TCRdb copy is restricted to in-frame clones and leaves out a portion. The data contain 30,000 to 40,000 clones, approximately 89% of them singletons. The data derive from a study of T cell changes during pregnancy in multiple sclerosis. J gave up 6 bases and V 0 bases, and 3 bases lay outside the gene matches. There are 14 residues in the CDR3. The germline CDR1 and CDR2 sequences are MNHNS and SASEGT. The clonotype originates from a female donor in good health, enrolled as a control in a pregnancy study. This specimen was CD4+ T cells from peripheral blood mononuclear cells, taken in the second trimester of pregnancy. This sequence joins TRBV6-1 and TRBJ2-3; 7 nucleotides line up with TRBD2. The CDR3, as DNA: TGTGCCAGCAGTGAAGCGGGGGGGGTCGATACGCAGTATTTT. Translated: CASSEAGGVDTQYF.